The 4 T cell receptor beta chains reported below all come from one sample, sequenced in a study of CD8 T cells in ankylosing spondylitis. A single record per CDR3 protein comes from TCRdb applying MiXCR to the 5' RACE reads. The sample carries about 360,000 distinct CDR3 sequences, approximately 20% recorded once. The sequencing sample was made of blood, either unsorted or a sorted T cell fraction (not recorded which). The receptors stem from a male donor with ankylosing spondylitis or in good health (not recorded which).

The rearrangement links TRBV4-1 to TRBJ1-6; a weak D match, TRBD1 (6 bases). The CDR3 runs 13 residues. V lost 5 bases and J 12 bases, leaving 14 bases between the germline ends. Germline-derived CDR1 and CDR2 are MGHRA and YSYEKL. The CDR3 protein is CASSALLRGPLHF. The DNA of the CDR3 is TGCGCCAGCAGCGCCCTTCTCAGGGGACCCCTCCACTTT.

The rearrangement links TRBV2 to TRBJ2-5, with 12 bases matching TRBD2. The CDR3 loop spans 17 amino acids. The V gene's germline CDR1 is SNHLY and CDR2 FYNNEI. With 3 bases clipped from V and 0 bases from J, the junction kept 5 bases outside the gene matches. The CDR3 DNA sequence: TGTGCCAGCAGTGAGGAGACTAGCGGGGGCTACCAAGAGACCCAGTACTTC. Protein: CASSEETSGGYQETQYF.

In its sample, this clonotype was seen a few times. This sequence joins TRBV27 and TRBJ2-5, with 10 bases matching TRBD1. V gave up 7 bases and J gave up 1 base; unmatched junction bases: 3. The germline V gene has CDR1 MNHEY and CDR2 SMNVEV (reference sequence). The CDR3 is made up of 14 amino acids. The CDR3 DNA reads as TGTGCCAGCATGGACAGGGGGTCCCAAGAGACCCAGTACTTC. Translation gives CASMDRGSQETQYF.

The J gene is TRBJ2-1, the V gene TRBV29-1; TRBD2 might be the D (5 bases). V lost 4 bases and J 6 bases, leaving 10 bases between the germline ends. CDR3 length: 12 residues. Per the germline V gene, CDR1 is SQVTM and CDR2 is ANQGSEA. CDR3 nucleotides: TGCAGCGTTGGGCGGGCGGGCAATGAGCAGTTCTTC. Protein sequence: CSVGRAGNEQFF.